This TCR beta chain was captured in a study of CD8+CD57+ T cells in acquired aplastic anemia. About the study: Mean DNA quantity obtained from sorted CD4+ and CD8+ cells was about 3.5 ug.

Profiles of TCR beta VDJ and CDR3 were generated from a genomic DNA template. MiXCR was run by TCRdb on the reads, yielding one entry per CDR3 protein. Altogether approximately 170,000 distinct CDR3 sequences are present, approximately 51% being singletons, with the ten largest covering about 2.9%. Ten or more counts support this clonotype. Trimming shortened V by 5 bases and J by 1 base, and 7 bases separated the two germline ends. CDR3 length: 13 residues. Germline CDR1 is SSHAT and CDR2 is FNYEAQ (reference sequence). Sequencing involved patients with CD8+CD57+ cell expansion previously shown by flow cytometry. Each patient gave a blood sample that was collected before any therapy had been received.

The chain uses TRBV7-7 and TRBJ2-3; D possibly corresponds to TRBD2 (5 bases). This sequence originates from a human donor with aplastic anemia. Material: sorted CD4+, CD8+, or CD8+CD57+ T cells (not recorded which) from PBMCs. CDR3 in DNA: TGTGCCAGCAGCCTTAGCGGCACAGATACGCAGTATTTT. This gives the protein CASSLSGTDTQYF.